This is a list of T cell receptor beta chains from one sample in a study of blood T cell repertoires in COVID-19. This table comes from immunoSEQ multiplex PCR, and its TCRdb copy is limited to in-frame clones, with some not included. Among 220,000 or so clones, approximately 82% were seen once, and the ten largest hold 1.9%. The material sequenced was peripheral blood. These receptors were taken from a woman older than 75 with acute or convalescent COVID-19. The conserved cysteine and the conserved F or W are not part of the CDR3 here.

v_call	j_call	cdr3_aa
TRBV25-1	TRBJ2-5	ASTGGMRETQY
TRBV6-5	TRBJ2-1	ASSYGRGAYNEQF
TRBV4-3	TRBJ1-3	ASSQDRVVTGNTIY
TRBV12-5	TRBJ1-2	ASGPGTGWGYT
TRBV3-1/TRBV3-2	TRBJ1-1	ASSQRGGTGTGAF
TRBV7-6	TRBJ2-1	ASSLVTGLYNEQF
TRBV6-5	TRBJ1-3	ASSYHRGSAGNTIY
TRBV19	TRBJ1-5	ASTVRNSNQPQH
TRBV28	TRBJ1-1	ASSPADRGNTEAF
TRBV29-1	TRBJ2-7	SVATVRSYEQY
TRBV5-1	TRBJ2-7	ASSLTGAYEQY